The present T cell receptor beta chain was sequenced within a study of breast tumors, draining lymph nodes, adjacent tissues. The CDR3 totals 14 residues. Trimming took 3 bases from V and 10 from J, leaving 13 bases between them. TCRdb re-called the multiplex PCR reads through MiXCR, storing one row per CDR3 protein. This sample has 170,000 or so distinct CDR3 sequences, with 33% found just once. This clonotype occurred many times. Its antigen is not known. Axillary draining lymph nodes of breast cancer patients supplied the node samples. Study results and limitations: Tumor T cell lymph node origin was a supported hypothesis, not proven. Tumor and nontumor repertoires were significantly more similar in luminal-like than in basal-like breast cancer.

The V and J genes are TRBV12-3 or TRBV12-4 and TRBJ1-6; no clear D gene. This receptor was obtained from a female donor with breast cancer. Some clones in this sample may be carry-over from other donors' samples. The sample consisted of axillary lymph node tissue. The CDR3 sequence: CASSLGIGLSPLHF. For the CDR3, the DNA is TGTGCCAGCAGTTTGGGGATAGGGCTCTCACCCCTCCACTTT.